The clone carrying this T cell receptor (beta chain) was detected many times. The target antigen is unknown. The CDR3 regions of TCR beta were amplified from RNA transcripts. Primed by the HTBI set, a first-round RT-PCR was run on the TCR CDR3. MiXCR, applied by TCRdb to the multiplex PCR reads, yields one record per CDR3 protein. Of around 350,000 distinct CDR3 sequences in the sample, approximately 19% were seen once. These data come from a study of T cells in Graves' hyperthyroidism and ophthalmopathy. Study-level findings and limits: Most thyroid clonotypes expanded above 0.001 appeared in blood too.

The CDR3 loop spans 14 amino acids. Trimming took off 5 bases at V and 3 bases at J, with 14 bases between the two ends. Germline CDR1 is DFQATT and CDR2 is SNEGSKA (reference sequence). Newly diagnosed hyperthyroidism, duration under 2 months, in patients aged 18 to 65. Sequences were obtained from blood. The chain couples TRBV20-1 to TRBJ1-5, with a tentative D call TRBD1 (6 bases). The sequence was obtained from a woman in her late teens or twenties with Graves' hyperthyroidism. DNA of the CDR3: TGCAGTGCTTCTGGCGGGGGCCCCAATCAGCCCCAGCATTTT. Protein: CSASGGGPNQPQHF.